This T cell receptor (beta chain) was found in a study of sequential checkpoint blockade in melanoma. Whole-study context: After both sequences, patients received maintenance nivolumab. Twenty-two patients had tumor biopsies before treatment and at week 13.

The ends lost 2 bases at V and 6 bases at J; junction bases unmatched: 12. There are 16 residues in the CDR3. Germline CDR1 is MNHGY and CDR2 is SAAAGT. Stated treatment: randomized to nivolumab then ipilimumab (arm A) or the reverse (arm B). Patients had received no earlier DNA-damaging chemotherapy. TCRdb's table, derived via immunoSEQ multiplex PCR, lists solely in-frame clones and lacks some. Of tens of thousands of clones detected, roughly a third appear once; the ten largest clones hold 1.6%. Source: tumor tissue (inferred from file names), taken from a patient given nivolumab and ipilimumab in sequence. This chain joins TRBV6-8 and TRBJ2-7, with 8 bases fitting TRBD2. The clonotype comes from a human donor with melanoma. The CDR3 loop is CASSYGGAGGTFEQYF. CDR3 bases: TGTGCCAGCAGTTACGGAGGGGCGGGGGGTACGTTCGAGCAGTACTTC.